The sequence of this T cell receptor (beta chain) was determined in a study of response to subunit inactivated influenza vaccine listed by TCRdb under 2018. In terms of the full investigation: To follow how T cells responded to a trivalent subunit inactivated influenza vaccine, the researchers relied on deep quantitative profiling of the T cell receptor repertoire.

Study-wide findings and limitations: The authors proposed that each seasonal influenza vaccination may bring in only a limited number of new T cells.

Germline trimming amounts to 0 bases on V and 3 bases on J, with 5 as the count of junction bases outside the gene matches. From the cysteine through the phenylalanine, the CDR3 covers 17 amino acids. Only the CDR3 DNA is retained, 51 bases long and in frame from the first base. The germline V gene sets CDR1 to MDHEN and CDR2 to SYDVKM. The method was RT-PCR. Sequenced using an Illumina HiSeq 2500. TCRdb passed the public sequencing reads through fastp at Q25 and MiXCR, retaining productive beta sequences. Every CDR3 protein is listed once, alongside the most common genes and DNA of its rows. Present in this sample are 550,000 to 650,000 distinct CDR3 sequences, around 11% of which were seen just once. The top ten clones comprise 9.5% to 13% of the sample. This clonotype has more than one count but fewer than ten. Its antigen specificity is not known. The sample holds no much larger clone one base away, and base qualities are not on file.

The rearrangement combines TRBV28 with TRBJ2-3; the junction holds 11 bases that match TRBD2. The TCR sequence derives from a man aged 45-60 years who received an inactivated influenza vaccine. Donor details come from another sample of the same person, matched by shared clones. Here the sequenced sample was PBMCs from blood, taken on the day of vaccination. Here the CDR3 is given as CASSLWASGGQTDTQYF. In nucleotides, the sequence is TGTGCCAGCAGTTTATGGGCTAGCGGGGGGCAGACAGATACGCAGTATTTT. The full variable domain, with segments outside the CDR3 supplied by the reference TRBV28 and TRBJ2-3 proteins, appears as DVKVTQSSRYLVKRTGEKVFLECVQDMDHENMFWYRQDPGLGLRLIYFSYDVKMKEKGDIPEGYSVSREKKERFSLILESASTNQTSMYLCASSLWASGGQTDTQYFGPGTRLTVL.